The 9 T cell receptor beta chains below were found in one sample sequenced in a study of blood T cell repertoires in COVID-19. The method was immunoSEQ multiplex PCR; TCRdb's version includes in-frame clones alone and lacks a portion of them. The sample contains roughly 180,000 clones, around 87% of which appear only once. The sequenced sample was peripheral blood. These receptors originate from a man between 18 and 35 years old with acute or convalescent COVID-19.

This chain uses TRBV19 with TRBJ2-6; tentative D call: TRBD1 (5 bases). V was cut by 7 bases and J by 1 base, with 11 bases left in between. Germline lookup yields CDR1 LNHDA and CDR2 SQIVND (reference sequence). This CDR3 comprises 15 residues. The CDR3 protein is CASTAGFSGANVLTF. The CDR3 DNA reads as TGTGCCAGTACCGCAGGGTTTTCTGGGGCCAACGTCCTGACTTTC. Combining the CDR3 with reference TRBV19 and TRBJ2-6 gives the whole variable domain DGGITQSPKYLFRKEGQNVTLSCEQNLNHDAMYWYRQDPGQGLRLIYYSQIVNDFQKGDIAEGYSVSREKKESFPLTVTSAQKNPTAFYLCASTAGFSGANVLTFGAGSRLTVL.

The chain is built from TRBV28 and TRBJ1-1; D not certain. V lost 3 bases, J lost 4 bases, and 12 bases lay in between. CDR3 length equals 14 residues. CDR1 is MDHEN and CDR2 is SYDVKM in the germline V gene. The CDR3 loop is CASSFIGVSTEAFF. CDR3 DNA: TGTGCCAGCAGTTTTATCGGGGTCTCCACTGAAGCTTTCTTT.

The chain combines TRBV2 with TRBJ1-1; 7 nucleotides agree with TRBD1. Trimming removed 6 bases from V and 11 bases from J; junction bases left unmatched: 12. Germline values: CDR1 SNHLY, CDR2 FYNNEI. The CDR3 runs 13 residues. CDR3 in amino acids: CASRPRTGFGAFF. CDR3 in DNA: TGTGCCAGCAGACCTCGGACAGGTTTCGGGGCTTTCTTT.

The table lists this clone with a few counts. The chain uses TRBV7-9 and TRBJ1-4; D is undetermined. Germline CDR1 reads SEHNR; CDR2 reads FQNEAQ (reference sequence). The CDR3 runs to 11 residues. Trimming took off 1 base at V and 12 bases at J, with 6 bases between the two ends. The CDR3 is CASSLGSELFF. The CDR3 DNA is TGTGCCAGCAGCTTAGGTAGCGAACTGTTTTTT.

V is TRBV12-3 or TRBV12-4 and J is TRBJ1-1; D not certain. CDR3 length: 12 residues. Between the trimmed V and J ends, which lost 5 bases and 7 bases, there was a span of 11 bases. The CDR3 is CASSRRSYEAFF. CDR3 coding DNA: TGTGCCAGCAGTCGTCGGTCGTATGAAGCTTTCTTT.

V gene TRBV28 combines with J gene TRBJ2-1; 12 nucleotides match TRBD2. The trim removed 9 bases at V and 5 bases at J, leaving 8 bases unmatched. This CDR3 has 15 residues. Germline V lookup: CDR1 MDHEN, CDR2 SYDVKM. CDR3 sequence (DNA): TGTGCCAGTTTACGAAGACTAGCGGGGGACAATGAGCAGTTCTTC. Protein product: CASLRRLAGDNEQFF.

This chain connects TRBV7-3 to TRBJ2-3; D is unclear. CDR3 length: 17 amino acids. The germline V and J ends were trimmed by 3 bases and 1 base, with 17 bases remaining between them. Germline V lookup: CDR1 SGHTA, CDR2 FQGTGA. CDR3 sequence (DNA): TGTGCCAGCAGCTTTAACCCGACACTCCCAGGCACAGATACGCAGTATTTT. Its translation: CASSFNPTLPGTDTQYF.

The rearrangement joins TRBV3-1 (or the pseudogene TRBV3-2) to TRBJ2-5, with 15 bases lining up with TRBD2. The germline CDR1 and CDR2 sequences are LGHDT and YNNKEL (reference sequence). The trim removed 1 base at V and 5 bases at J, leaving 8 bases unmatched. The CDR3 has 18 residues. CDR3: CASSQAVGLAGGGETQYF. DNA for the CDR3: TGTGCCAGCAGCCAAGCCGTGGGACTAGCGGGGGGTGGGGAGACCCAGTACTTC.

The V and J genes are TRBV5-6 and TRBJ1-5; the D gene is possibly TRBD1 (5 bases). Trimming left V 1 base short and J 7 bases short, with 12 bases between. CDR1 SGHDT and CDR2 YYEEEE come from the germline V gene. The CDR3 runs 14 residues. The chain's CDR3 is CASSLSGGRQPQHF. CDR3 bases: TGTGCCAGCAGCTTGTCCGGGGGAAGACAGCCCCAGCATTTT.